Listed below are T cell receptor beta chains from one sample, sequenced in a study of human T cells and chemical hapten exposure. MiXCR, run by TCRdb on the RACE reads, gives a single entry per CDR3 protein. The profile shows about 79,000 distinct CDR3 sequences, 8.6% of them singletons. The sequencing input was whole blood. Receptors were obtained from a male donor in good health. Some clones in this sample may be carry-over from other donors' samples. Both conserved end residues are part of each CDR3. D genes are given only for firm matches. Not every row has a clone size; where given, it reads once, few, many or a size class.

14	NA	TRBV16	TRBJ1-1	many	TGTGCCAGCAGCCAATCAAACGGGAACACTGAAGCTTTCTTT	CASSQSNGNTEAFF
17	TRBD2	TRBV5-1	TRBJ2-1	NA	TGCGCCAGCAGCCCAGAAGCTAGCGGGAGGGCCGTTCATGAGCAGTTCTTC	CASSPEASGRAVHEQFF
14	NA	TRBV13	TRBJ2-7	few	TGTGCCAGCAGCTTAGGACTAGCCATGTACGAGCAGTACTTC	CASSLGLAMYEQYF
13	NA	TRBV6-1	TRBJ1-1	NA	TGTGCCAGCAGCGCGGACAGACCCACTGAAGCTTTCTTT	CASSADRPTEAFF
15	NA	TRBV5-1	TRBJ2-5	few	TGCGCCAGCAGCTTGGGGGTCGCCACAGAAGAGACCCAGTACTTC	CASSLGVATEETQYF
14	NA	TRBV20-1	TRBJ2-7	NA	TGCAGTGCTAGAGATCTACAGGGATCAGGGGAGCAGTACTTC	CSARDLQGSGEQYF
19	NA	TRBV6-5	TRBJ2-1	few	TGTGCCAGCAGTTACCCACTCAGGGGAATTAGAGCGAGGGAGAATGAGCAGTTCTTC	CASSYPLRGIRARENEQFF
17	TRBD1	TRBV3-1	TRBJ1-4	NA	TGTGCCAGCAGCCATCCCGGACAGGGGGTGGGTGGTGAAAAACTGTTTTTT	CASSHPGQGVGGEKLFF
13	NA	TRBV14	TRBJ1-5	many	TGTGCCAGCAGCCAAGAAGGGGATCAGCCCCAGCATTTT	CASSQEGDQPQHF
14	NA	TRBV5-1	TRBJ1-3	few	TGCGCCAGCAGCTTGGGAGTCGCAGGAAACACCATATATTTT	CASSLGVAGNTIYF
16	NA	TRBV18	TRBJ2-6	few	TGTGCCAGCTCCCGAGGGGTCGACTCTGGGGCCAACGTCCTGACTTTC	CASSRGVDSGANVLTF
14	TRBD2	TRBV3-1	TRBJ2-3	NA	TGTGCCAGCTGGAGCGGGGGGGCTGGAGATACGCAGTATTTT	CASWSGGAGDTQYF
15	NA	TRBV10-3	TRBJ2-5	few	TGTGCCATCAGTGAGGGGTGGGCCGACCAAGAGACCCAGTACTTC	CAISEGWADQETQYF
12	NA	TRBV20-1	TRBJ1-1	many	TGCAGTGCTAGACTACGGGACGCTGAAGCTTTCTTT	CSARLRDAEAFF
18	TRBD2	TRBV20-1	TRBJ2-3	NA	TGCAGTGCTAGAGGGACTAGCGGGAGGGCGTCTCCCACAGATACGCAGTATTTT	CSARGTSGRASPTDTQYF
12	TRBD1	TRBV6-1	TRBJ2-3	many	TGTGCCAGCAGTGACAGGGGGCGTACGCAGTATTTT	CASSDRGRTQYF
13	NA	TRBV7-2	TRBJ1-5	many	TGTGCCAGCAGCCCCGGGCCGTATCAGCCCCAGCATTTT	CASSPGPYQPQHF
13	TRBD1	TRBV12-3/TRBV12-4	TRBJ1-1	NA	TGTGCCAGCAGTCCCGGGACAGGGTCTGAAGCTTTCTTT	CASSPGTGSEAFF
16	NA	TRBV7-2	TRBJ1-5	NA	TGTGCCAGCAGCTTAGCGCTAAGATATAGCAATCAGCCCCAGCATTTT	CASSLALRYSNQPQHF
15	NA	TRBV6-2/TRBV6-3	TRBJ1-2	few	TGTGCCAGCAGTTACTCTCTAATTGGGGCCTATGGCTACACCTTC	CASSYSLIGAYGYTF
18	TRBD1	TRBV28	TRBJ2-7	many	TGTGCCAGCAGTTCGTTTAGGGGACAGGGGGACATGACCTACGAGCAGTACTTC	CASSSFRGQGDMTYEQYF
17	TRBD2	TRBV3-1	TRBJ2-7	few	TGTGCCAGCAGCTCCGGGACTAGCGGCTTTAGCTCCTACGAGCAGTACTTC	CASSSGTSGFSSYEQYF
18	NA	TRBV5-1	TRBJ2-2	few	TGCGCCAGCAGCTTGCCCCCCTTCTCTTTCGATGACACCGGGGAGCTGTTTTTT	CASSLPPFSFDDTGELFF
15	NA	TRBV6-2/TRBV6-3	TRBJ1-1	few	TGTGCCAGCAGTCATAAGGGGGGCTGGGACACTGAAGCTTTCTTT	CASSHKGGWDTEAFF
15	TRBD1	TRBV6-1	TRBJ2-7	many	TGTGCCAGCAGGTCCGGGACAGGGGAACTCTACGAGCAGTACTTC	CASRSGTGELYEQYF
15	NA	TRBV2	TRBJ2-7	few	TGTGCCAGCAGAACCTTTCAGGGGGGGGCCTACGAGCAGTACTTC	CASRTFQGGAYEQYF
13	NA	TRBV25-1	TRBJ1-5	NA	TGTGCCAGCAGTGACCCGGGTGGACAGCCCCAGCATTTT	CASSDPGGQPQHF
16	NA	TRBV4-3	TRBJ2-6	many	TGCGCCAGCAGCCAAGAACAGGGCTCTGGGGCCAACGTCCTGACTTTC	CASSQEQGSGANVLTF
15	TRBD1	TRBV7-9	TRBJ2-7	NA	TGTGCCAGCAGCTTACGGACAGGGGGCGAGGACGAGCAGTACTTC	CASSLRTGGEDEQYF